This T cell receptor (beta chain) was found in a study of shared clonotypes between healthy human individuals. Selected positively for CCR7 and CD45RO-negative, naive CD8 cells excluded terminally differentiated effector memory CD45RA+ cells. Produced via immunoSEQ multiplex PCR; TCRdb's table is partial and in-frame only. The data hold around 2.1 million clones, with 85% to 95% observed a single time. Study-wide findings and caveats: Sequencing depth was expected to influence donor clonotype sharing. Generally, estimated richness proved larger in naive subsets than it did in memory subsets.

This CDR3 spans 18 amino acids. The trim removed 5 bases at V and 4 bases at J, leaving 12 bases unmatched. Germline CDR1 reads SGHVS; CDR2 reads FNYEAQ. A remark on this clone: Its antigen is as yet unknown.

The chain couples TRBV7-6 to TRBJ2-1, with TRBD2 matching over 12 bases. The sequencing input was naive CD8+ T cells from PBMCs. The TCR was taken from a man aged 18 to 29 in good health. Some clones in this sample may be carry-over from other donors' samples. In nucleotides, the CDR3 is TGTGCCAGCAGCCTACTAGCGGGAGGCCGGGTGAGGTACAATGAGCAGTTCTTC. The encoded protein is CASSLLAGGRVRYNEQFF.